Sequencing of this T cell receptor (beta chain) was carried out in a study of blood T cell repertoires in COVID-19. Trimming removed 3 bases at V and 7 bases at J, with 13 bases between. The germline V gene encodes CDR1 SGDLS and CDR2 YYNGEE. The CDR3 is 14 amino acids. TCRdb's copy holds only in-frame clones and misses some; the assay was immunoSEQ multiplex PCR. The table records about 98,000 clones, around 75% of them present only once. This chain uses TRBV9 with TRBJ2-2; no firm D call. Sequenced input: peripheral blood. This TCR derives from a man aged 70 or older with acute or convalescent COVID-19. CDR3 coding DNA: TGTGCCAGCAGCGCACCGTCAAGAGACGGGGAGCTGTTTTTT. Translating gives CASSAPSRDGELFF.